Listed below are T cell receptor beta chains from one sample, sequenced in a study of OX40 agonist ivuxolimab in advanced cancers. Assay used: immunoSEQ multiplex PCR; TCRdb lists only in-frame clones, some missing. The sample holds tens of thousands of clones; approximately 85% are singletons and the top ten take 18%. The sequencing used CD4+ or CD8+ T cells sorted from blood, collected in a trial of the OX40 agonist ivuxolimab. These receptors were collected from an adult with an advanced solid tumor such as melanoma, head and neck, liver or kidney cancer. The CDR3 runs from the conserved cysteine through the conserved F or W. A D gene is named only where the DNA matches it firmly. A clone size is listed for some rows: how often the clone was seen (once, few, many), or a class if it is expanded.

D gene,clone size,V gene,J gene,CDR3 DNA,CDR3 protein
TRBD1,medium-sized,TRBV5-1,TRBJ1-1,TGCGCCAGCAGCTACAGGGGGGAGAACACTGAAGCTTTCTTT,CASSYRGENTEAFF
.,.,TRBV7-2,TRBJ1-1,TGTGCCAGCAGCTTAGCGGCAGGGACTGAAGCTTTCTTT,CASSLAAGTEAFF
TRBD2,.,TRBV9,TRBJ2-1,TGTGCCAGCAGCGTAGATGGACTAGCGGGAAATGAGCAGTTCTTC,CASSVDGLAGNEQFF
.,.,TRBV4-3,TRBJ2-2,TGCGCCAGCAGCCTATTAAGCGGGAACACCGGGGAGCTGTTTTTT,CASSLLSGNTGELFF
.,.,TRBV6-1,TRBJ1-4,TGTGCCAGCAGTGAAGCTGGAGGTTTGGGGGCACGGGAAAAACTGTTTTTT,CASSEAGGLGAREKLFF
.,.,TRBV6-5,TRBJ2-1,TGTGCCAGCAGTTACTCGGGCCCCCACAATGAGCAGTTCTTC,CASSYSGPHNEQFF
.,.,TRBV6-5,TRBJ1-5,TGTGCCAGCAGTCCTGAGCGTAATCAGCCCCAGCATTTT,CASSPERNQPQHF
TRBD1,once,TRBV18,TRBJ2-7,TGTGCCAGCTCATCAGGGACAGGGAGGCCCCACGAGCAGTACTTC,CASSSGTGRPHEQYF
TRBD2,few,TRBV13,TRBJ2-1,TGTGCCAGCAGCCTGCCCCTGGGTCCTAGCGGGGGGGCACATGAGCAGTTCTTC,CASSLPLGPSGGAHEQFF
TRBD1,.,TRBV28,TRBJ2-2,TGTGCCAGCAGACAGGGGCTCACCGGGGAGCTGTTTTTT,CASRQGLTGELFF
.,.,TRBV29-1,TRBJ1-1,TGCAGCGTTGAAGAAGCTAGAGAGGACACTGAAGCTTTCTTT,CSVEEAREDTEAFF
TRBD1,.,TRBV9,TRBJ2-2,TGTGCCAGCAGCGCCGACAGGGCTCATCTCGGGGAGCTGTTTTTT,CASSADRAHLGELFF
.,.,TRBV6-5,TRBJ1-5,TGTGCCAGCAGTATTAATAGCAATCAGCCCCAGCATTTT,CASSINSNQPQHF
.,.,TRBV6-5,TRBJ1-2,TGTGCCAGCCGCACCTCACAGGGAGCAGTCTATGGCTACACCTTC,CASRTSQGAVYGYTF
.,.,TRBV27,TRBJ2-5,TGTGCCAGCAGTACCTTGGACAGCCAAGAGACCCAGTACTTC,CASSTLDSQETQYF
.,.,TRBV6-5,TRBJ2-5,TGTGCCAGCAGTTGGGGTCACCAAGAGACCCAGTACTTC,CASSWGHQETQYF
.,.,TRBV30,TRBJ2-7,TGTGCCTGGAGCGGGGTCGGGGGCCGGTACGAGCAGTACTTC,CAWSGVGGRYEQYF
.,.,TRBV4-2,TRBJ1-1,TGTGCCAGCAGGACGGGGAACACTGAAGCTTTCTTT,CASRTGNTEAFF
.,.,TRBV7-8,TRBJ2-3,TGTGCCAGCAGCTTAGAACCTTTCACAGATACGCAGTATTTT,CASSLEPFTDTQYF
.,.,TRBV10-3,TRBJ2-7,TGTGCCGTCTCGGGGGAGGGGGGATTGGACGAGCAGTACTTC,CAVSGEGGLDEQYF
TRBD1,.,TRBV19,TRBJ2-5,TGTGCCAGTAGTATAGTTCCGGGACAGTTAGGGACCCAGTACTTC,CASSIVPGQLGTQYF
TRBD1,.,TRBV15,TRBJ1-5,TGTGCCACCAGCAGAGCAGGGGGCGATCAGCCCCAGCATTTT,CATSRAGGDQPQHF
.,.,TRBV7-2,TRBJ1-1,TGTGCCAGCCCCTCCGGGTCTGAAGCTTTCTTT,CASPSGSEAFF
.,once,TRBV10-2,TRBJ1-4,TGCGCCAGCAGTGAGGGTGAAAAACTGTTTTTT,CASSEGEKLFF
TRBD2,.,TRBV2,TRBJ2-2,TGTGCCAGCAGTGAGCTCCCTAGCGGGGGGGCGGTAATCGGGGAGCTGTTTTTT,CASSELPSGGAVIGELFF
.,.,TRBV10-3,TRBJ1-1,TGTGCCATCAGTGAGTCAGGGGTAACTGAAGCTTTCTTT,CAISESGVTEAFF
.,.,TRBV5-6,TRBJ1-2,TGTGCCAGCAGCCCGCTTGGGACGGAGCTCTATGGCTACACCTTC,CASSPLGTELYGYTF
TRBD2,.,TRBV4-3,TRBJ2-5,TGCGCCAGCAGCCAAGAACTAGCGGGGCTCAACCAAGAGACCCAGTACTTC,CASSQELAGLNQETQYF
.,.,TRBV7-8,TRBJ2-7,TGTGCCAGCAGCCCAAACTACGAGCAGTACTTC,CASSPNYEQYF